This T cell receptor beta chain was found in a study of Graves' ophthalmopathy and Graves' hyperthyroidism. About the study: Cases classed as stable hyperthyroidism had no ophthalmopathy within 18 months of follow-up. General observations from the study: The blood repertoire also included most expanded thyroid clonotypes above 0.001 frequency.

RNA served as the template for amplifying TCR beta CDR3 regions. Second-round multiplex PCR came after first-round RT-PCR with HTBI primers. TCRdb reanalysed the multiplex PCR reads using MiXCR and keeps one entry per CDR3 protein. The sample lists approximately 540,000 distinct CDR3 sequences, approximately 35% occurring once. This CDR3 has 11 residues. Trimming took 4 bases from V and 0 from J, leaving 3 bases between them. Germline V gives CDR1 GTSNPN, CDR2 SVGIG (reference sequence). As diagnostic evidence, clinical symptoms, serum thyroxine, TRAb, thyroid ultrasound and orbital computed tomography were relied upon. In the case of this clonotype: Its specificity is not known.

The TCR was taken from an adult man with Graves' hyperthyroidism. The sequenced sample consisted of peripheral blood or thyroid tissue (not recorded which). The chain carries TRBV30 and TRBJ1-1; D is uncertain. In DNA, the CDR3 is TGTGCCTGGAATATGAACACTGAAGCTTTCTTT. Translated: CAWNMNTEAFF.